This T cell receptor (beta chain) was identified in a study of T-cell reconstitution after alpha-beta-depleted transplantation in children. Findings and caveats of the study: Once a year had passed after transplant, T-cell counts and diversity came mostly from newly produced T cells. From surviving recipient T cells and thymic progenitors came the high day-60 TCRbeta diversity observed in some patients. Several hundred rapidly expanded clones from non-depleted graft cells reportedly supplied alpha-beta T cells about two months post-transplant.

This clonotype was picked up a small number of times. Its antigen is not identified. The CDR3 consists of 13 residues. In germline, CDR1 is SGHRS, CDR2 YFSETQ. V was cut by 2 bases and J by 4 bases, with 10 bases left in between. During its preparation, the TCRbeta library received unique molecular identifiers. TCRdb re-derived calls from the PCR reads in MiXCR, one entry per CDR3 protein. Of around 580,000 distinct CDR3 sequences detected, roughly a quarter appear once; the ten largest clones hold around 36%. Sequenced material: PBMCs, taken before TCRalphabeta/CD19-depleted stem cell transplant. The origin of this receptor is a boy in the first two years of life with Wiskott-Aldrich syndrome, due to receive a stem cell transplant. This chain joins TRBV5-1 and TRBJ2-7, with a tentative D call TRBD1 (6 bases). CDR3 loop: CASSFTGMYEQYF. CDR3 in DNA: TGCGCCAGCAGCTTCACAGGGATGTACGAGCAGTACTTC.